This T cell receptor beta chain appears in the sequencing data of a study of T cell changes during pregnancy in multiple sclerosis. Sequenced by immunoSEQ multiplex PCR; TCRdb stores in-frame clones only, minus some. The table records roughly 80,000 clones, under 95% of them present only once. The germline gives CDR1 SGHNT, CDR2 YENEEA. V was trimmed by 3 bases and J by 4 bases, leaving 15 bases between them. The CDR3 length is 16 residues. The sample in question was peripheral blood, obtained before pregnancy. The chain has TRBV11-3 and TRBJ2-2; D remains unclear. This receptor was taken from a female donor with multiple sclerosis, enrolled in a pregnancy study. The CDR3 loop is CASSLRPPQSTGELFF. The DNA for the CDR3 is TGTGCCAGCAGCTTGCGTCCGCCACAGTCCACCGGGGAGCTGTTTTTT.